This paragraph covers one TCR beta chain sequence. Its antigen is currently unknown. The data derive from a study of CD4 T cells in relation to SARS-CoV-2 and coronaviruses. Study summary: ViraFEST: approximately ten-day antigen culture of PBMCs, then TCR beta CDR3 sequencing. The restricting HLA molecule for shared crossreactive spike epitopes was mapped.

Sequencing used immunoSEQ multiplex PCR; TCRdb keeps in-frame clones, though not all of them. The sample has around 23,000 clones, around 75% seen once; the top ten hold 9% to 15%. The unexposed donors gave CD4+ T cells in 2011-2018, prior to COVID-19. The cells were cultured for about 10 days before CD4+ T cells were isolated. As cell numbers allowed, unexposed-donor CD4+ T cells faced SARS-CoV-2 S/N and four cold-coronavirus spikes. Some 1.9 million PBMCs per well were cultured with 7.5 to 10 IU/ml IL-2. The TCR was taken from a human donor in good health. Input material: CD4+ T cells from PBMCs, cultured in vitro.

CDR3: CASSLAPQGDTGELFF. DNA of the CDR3: TGCGCCAGCAGCTTGGCCCCGCAGGGGGACACCGGGGAGCTGTTTTTT. This chain links TRBV5-1 with TRBJ2-2, with 7 bases matching TRBD1. This CDR3 region has 16 residues. V shed 0 bases and J 3 bases; nucleotides not matched to a gene: 5. Per germline, CDR1 SGHRS and CDR2 YFSETQ.